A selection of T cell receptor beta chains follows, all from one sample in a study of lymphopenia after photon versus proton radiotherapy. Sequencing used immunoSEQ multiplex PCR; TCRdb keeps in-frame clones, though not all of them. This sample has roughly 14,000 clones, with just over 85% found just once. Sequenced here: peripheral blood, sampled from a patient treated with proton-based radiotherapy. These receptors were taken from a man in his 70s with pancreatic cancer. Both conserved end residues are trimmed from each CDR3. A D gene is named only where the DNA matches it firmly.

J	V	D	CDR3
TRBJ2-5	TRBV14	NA	ASSRRLQETQY
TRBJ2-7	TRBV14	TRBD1	ASSQLTGSVSEQY
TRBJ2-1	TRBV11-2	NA	ASSFPPSPRF
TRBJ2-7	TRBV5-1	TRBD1	ASSYSSGQGAREQY
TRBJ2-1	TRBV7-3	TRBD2	ASSPSGTLREQF
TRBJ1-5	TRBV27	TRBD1	ASRTKGAYSNQPQH
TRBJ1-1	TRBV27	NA	ATRDMQNTEAF
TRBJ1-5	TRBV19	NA	ASALGVSYGNQPQH
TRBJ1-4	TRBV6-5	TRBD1	ASSPIGQGREKLF
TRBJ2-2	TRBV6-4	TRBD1	ASSPGTESTGELF
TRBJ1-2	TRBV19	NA	ASSIRGIDYGYT
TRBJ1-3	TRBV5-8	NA	ASSLAGLGNTIY
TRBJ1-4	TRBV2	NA	ASSINAHNEKLF